One sample yielded the 3 T cell receptor beta chains listed below, sequenced in a study of human T cells and chemical hapten exposure. The time point is: pre-sensitization, week 0. Regarding treatment: therapeutic diphenylcyclopropenone sensitization with weekly scalp DPC. From the RACE reads, TCRdb called clonotypes with MiXCR, one entry per CDR3 protein. Among around 180,000 distinct CDR3 sequences listed, around 30% were seen once. Specimen: whole blood, collected in connection with sensitization to the hapten diphenylcyclopropenone (DPC). The receptor set was obtained from a woman aged 25 to 45 with alopecia areata. Some clones in this sample may be carry-over from other donors' samples.

This clonotype was counted a few times. The chain uses TRBV5-1 and TRBJ2-7; possible D gene TRBD1, 8 bases. CDR3 size: 15 residues. The V and J ends lost 4 bases and 4 bases respectively, with 18 bases between them. In germline, CDR1 is SGHRS, CDR2 YFSETQ. The CDR3 DNA reads TGCGCCAGCAGCAGGGAACAGGGGGGGTTTTACGAGCAGTACTTC. This codes for CASSREQGGFYEQYF.

The chain is built from TRBV29-1 and TRBJ2-2, with 7 bases lining up with TRBD1. CDR1 is SQVTM, CDR2 ANQGSEA, per germline. CDR3 size: 14 residues. J was trimmed by 5 bases and V by 2 bases; bases with no gene match: 5. The DNA for the CDR3 is TGCAGCGTTGAAATAGGGGGCGATACCGGGGAGCTGTTTTTT. It translates to CSVEIGGDTGELFF.

This clonotype was detected a few times. The DNA of the CDR3 is TGTGCCAGCTCACCCCGCGTGTCAGGGGGCACAGATACGCAGTATTTT. Its translation: CASSPRVSGGTDTQYF. This chain uses TRBV18 with TRBJ2-3; the D gene is possibly TRBD1 (6 bases). Germline values: CDR1 KGHSH, CDR2 LQKENI. The V and J ends lost 3 bases and 1 base respectively, with 14 bases between them. The CDR3 has 16 amino acids.